The 28 T cell receptor beta chains presented below share a single source sample, sequenced in a study of blood T cell repertoires in COVID-19. Assay: immunoSEQ multiplex PCR; the TCRdb copy retains only in-frame clones and omits some. The repertoire holds hundreds of thousands of clones, with about 89% as singletons. The sequenced material came from peripheral blood. The origin of the receptors is a man aged 55-75 years who had recovered from COVID-19.

The rearrangement joins TRBV6-4 to TRBJ2-2, with 8 bases fitting TRBD2. J gave up 0 bases and V 10 bases, and 7 bases lay outside the gene matches. From germline, CDR1 is MRHNA and CDR2 SNTAGT. The CDR3 runs to 15 residues. The CDR3 here is CATRGSGTNTGELFF. The CDR3 DNA sequence: TGTGCCACCCGGGGTAGCGGGACGAACACCGGGGAGCTGTTTTTT.

The CDR3 coding sequence is TGTGCCAGCAGGACCGGGACAGTGAACACCGGGGAGCTGTTTTTT. Its translation is CASRTGTVNTGELFF. The gene calls are TRBV9 and TRBJ2-2; TRBD1 matches at 7 bases. The CDR3 consists of 15 residues. Per the germline V gene, CDR1 is SGDLS and CDR2 is YYNGEE. V was clipped by 5 bases and J by 1 base; unmatched bases: 5. The variable domain in full, completed from reference TRBV9 and TRBJ2-2, reads DSGVTQTPKHLITATGQRVTLRCSPRSGDLSVYWYQQSLDQGLQFLIQYYNGEERAKGNILERFSAQQFPDLHSELNLSSLELGDSALYFCASRTGTVNTGELFFGEGSRLTVL.

This sequence joins TRBV11-2 and TRBJ1-2, with 11 bases matching TRBD1. V trimming: 5 bases; J trimming: 7 bases; junction bases outside the gene matches: 9. This CDR3 has 15 amino acids. Germline assignment: CDR1 SGHAT and CDR2 FQNNGV. The CDR3 sequence: CASSPRTGGSSGYTF. The CDR3 nucleotides are TGTGCCAGCAGCCCGAGGACAGGGGGCAGTAGTGGCTACACCTTC.

The rearrangement uses TRBV27 and TRBJ2-7, with a tentative D call TRBD2 (6 bases). The V and J ends lost 5 bases and 0 bases respectively, with 14 bases between them. This CDR3 comprises 15 residues. Germline V gene lookup returns CDR1 MNHEY and CDR2 SMNVEV (reference sequence). The CDR3 nucleotides are TGTGCCAGCAGTAAAGCGGGTATAAGCTCCTACGAGCAGTACTTC. Its protein is CASSKAGISSYEQYF.

The chain has TRBV5-1 and TRBJ2-3, with D tentatively TRBD2 (6 bases). Per germline, CDR1 SGHRS and CDR2 YFSETQ. The ends were cut back, 4 bases at V and 3 bases at J, with 9 bases in the middle. The CDR3 consists of 13 residues. The CDR3 DNA sequence: TGCGCCAGCAGCAAGCTAGCGACAGATACGCAGTATTTT. Translation: CASSKLATDTQYF.

The chain combines TRBV18 with TRBJ1-1, with 12 positions matching TRBD1. This CDR3 spans 15 amino acids. The V gene end was trimmed by 6 bases and the J gene end by 8 bases; junction bases not matched to a gene: 10. Per the germline V gene, CDR1 is KGHSH and CDR2 is LQKENI. The CDR3 DNA reads TGTGCCAGCTCCTCGGGGGGACAGGGGGCTAAAGAAGCTTTCTTT. Translation gives CASSSGGQGAKEAFF.

The gene calls are TRBV9 and TRBJ1-1, with 7 bases aligning to TRBD1. The germline CDR1 and CDR2 sequences are SGDLS and YYNGEE. The CDR3 runs 15 residues. Trimming removed 3 bases from V and 1 base from J; junction bases left unmatched: 6. CDR3 DNA sequence: TGTGCCAGCAGCGGGAGGGGGACAGAGAACACTGAAGCTTTCTTT. It encodes CASSGRGTENTEAFF.

This chain links TRBV19 with TRBJ1-1; no clear D gene. Germline V lookup: CDR1 LNHDA, CDR2 SQIVND (reference sequence). The CDR3 contains 14 residues. Trimming removed 3 bases from V and 3 bases from J, with 11 bases in between. The CDR3 region has the DNA TGTGCCAGTAGTATTCGCCCGCGGGACACTGAAGCTTTCTTT. Residues: CASSIRPRDTEAFF.

This rearrangement joins TRBV19 to TRBJ2-1; D call uncertain. CDR3 size: 16 residues. The germline gives CDR1 LNHDA, CDR2 SQIVND (reference sequence). V shed 1 base and J shed 1 base, with 11 bases lying between them. CDR3: CASSIAGQSSYNEQFF. In DNA form, the CDR3 reads TGTGCCAGTAGTATAGCGGGTCAGTCGTCCTACAATGAGCAGTTCTTC.

This clone has just a few counts. V and J are TRBV6-5 and TRBJ1-1, with D tentatively TRBD1 (6 bases). The CDR3 extends over 12 amino acids. Trimming removed 6 bases from V and 7 bases from J, with 12 bases in between. The germline V gene has CDR1 MNHEY and CDR2 SVGAGI. For the CDR3, the DNA is TGTGCCAGCAGCCCACAGGGCGGTGAAGCTTTCTTT. Its translation: CASSPQGGEAFF.

The V gene is TRBV20-1, the J gene TRBJ2-3; 11 nucleotides match TRBD1. This CDR3 is 15 amino acids long. Trimming removed 3 bases from V and 5 bases from J; junction bases left unmatched: 7. Germline V lookup: CDR1 DFQATT, CDR2 SNEGSKA (reference sequence). The CDR3 region is CSASGGTGGIDTQYF. As DNA, the CDR3 is TGCAGTGCTAGTGGGGGGACAGGGGGAATAGATACGCAGTATTTT.

The V call is TRBV7-9, the J call TRBJ2-3; 7 nucleotides align to TRBD2. The V gene end was trimmed by 5 bases and the J gene end by 2 bases; junction bases not matched to a gene: 13. CDR3 size: 17 residues. Germline V gene lookup returns CDR1 SEHNR and CDR2 FQNEAQ (reference sequence). The CDR3: CASSPRWAGVTTDTQYF. CDR3 nucleotide sequence: TGTGCCAGCAGCCCGAGATGGGCGGGGGTTACCACAGATACGCAGTATTTT.

This clone was seen only a few times. This chain uses TRBV7-2 with TRBJ2-2, with TRBD1 matching 9 bases. Per germline, CDR1 SGHTA and CDR2 FQGNSA. CDR3 length equals 14 residues. V trimming: 4 bases; J trimming: 4 bases; junction bases outside the gene matches: 1. The CDR3: CASSSTGGTGELFF. The CDR3 DNA is TGTGCCAGCAGCTCGACAGGGGGCACCGGGGAGCTGTTTTTT.

V usage is TRBV2 and J usage is TRBJ2-1, with D tentatively TRBD1 (6 bases). Trimming stripped 4 bases from V and 4 bases from J, with 8 bases between. Germline V lookup: CDR1 SNHLY, CDR2 FYNNEI. The CDR3 sequence is 13 residues long. The CDR3 nucleotides read TGTGCCAGCAGTGCTGGACAGTACAATGAGCAGTTCTTC. Its translation: CASSAGQYNEQFF.

The gene calls are TRBV29-1 and TRBJ2-1, with D hard to call. V lost 4 bases to trimming and J lost 8 bases, with 9 bases between them. The CDR3 contains 11 residues. The V gene's germline CDR1 is SQVTM and CDR2 ANQGSEA. The CDR3 sequence: CSVGSVYEQFF. The CDR3 DNA is TGCAGCGTTGGTTCGGTTTATGAGCAGTTCTTC.

The rearrangement uses TRBV7-3 and TRBJ2-1; 7 nucleotides align to TRBD1. J gave up 4 bases and V 3 bases, and 6 bases lay outside the gene matches. Germline assignment: CDR1 SGHTA and CDR2 FQGTGA. The CDR3 extends over 15 amino acids. Here the CDR3 reads CASSFEGQAYNEQFF. Here the CDR3 DNA reads TGTGCCAGCAGCTTTGAAGGACAGGCTTACAATGAGCAGTTCTTC.

V gene TRBV9 combines with J gene TRBJ1-4, with D possibly TRBD1 on 5 matching bases. This CDR3 is 17 amino acids long. V lost 0 bases and J 13 bases, leaving 25 bases between the germline ends. Germline values: CDR1 SGDLS, CDR2 YYNGEE. For the CDR3, the DNA is TGTGCCAGCAGCGTAGCAATGTTGGGGGGATCCCGGGGCGTACTGTTTTTT. Protein sequence: CASSVAMLGGSRGVLFF.

Concerning this clone: The junction shows a germline mismatch at one end, possibly a read error. This sequence joins TRBV6-2 or TRBV6-3 and TRBJ2-4; 13 bases line up with TRBD2. From germline, CDR1 is MNHEY and CDR2 SVGEGT. The length of the CDR3 is 15 residues. CDR3 nucleotide sequence: TGTGCCAGTAGCGGACTCAGGACTAGCGGGAGTTTATCGGACTTC. As protein: CASSGLRTSGSLSDF.

This clone was detected a few times. The V gene is TRBV3-1 (or the pseudogene TRBV3-2), the J gene TRBJ2-5, with TRBD2 matching over 9 bases. Germline-derived CDR1 and CDR2 are LGHDT and YNNKEL (reference sequence). J was trimmed by 5 bases and V by 4 bases; bases with no gene match: 5. The CDR3 has 14 amino acids. This chain's CDR3 is CASSLMGTSETQYF. The CDR3 DNA follows: TGTGCCAGCAGCCTCATGGGGACTAGCGAGACCCAGTACTTC.

V is TRBV16 and J is TRBJ2-7, with unresolved D. The CDR3 is made up of 14 amino acids. Trimming took 4 bases from V and 0 from J, leaving 10 bases between them. Germline-derived CDR1 and CDR2 are KGHSY and FQNENV. The CDR3 is CASSPAGTSYEQYF. In nucleotides, the CDR3 is TGTGCCAGCAGCCCCGCAGGAACCTCCTACGAGCAGTACTTC. Drawing the rest from reference TRBV16 and TRBJ2-7, the complete variable domain is GEEVAQTPKHLVRGEGQKAKLYCAPIKGHSYVFWYQQVLKNEFKFLISFQNENVFDETGMPKERFSAKCLPNSPCSLEIQATKLEDSAVYFCASSPAGTSYEQYFGPGTRLTVT.

This sequence joins TRBV2 and TRBJ1-2; maybe TRBD1 (6 bases). Trimming removed 4 bases at V and 6 bases at J, with 12 bases between. The CDR3 spans 13 residues. CDR1 is SNHLY, CDR2 FYNNEI, per germline. CDR3: CASSVPQGHGYTF. CDR3 sequence (DNA): TGTGCCAGCAGTGTACCGCAGGGGCATGGCTACACCTTC.

The chain links TRBV5-4 to TRBJ2-3; TRBD2 aligns across 9 bases. V was pared by 4 bases and J by 4 bases, with 10 bases of the junction left unmatched. The CDR3 is 16 residues long. Germline CDR1 is SGHNT and CDR2 is YYREEE (reference sequence). CDR3 sequence reads: CASSKGLAGAADTQYF. In DNA form, the CDR3 reads TGTGCCAGCAGCAAGGGGTTAGCGGGAGCGGCAGATACGCAGTATTTT.

The DNA of the CDR3 is TGTGCCAGTAGTTCACAGGGCCTTGGAAACACCATATATTTT. Translating gives CASSSQGLGNTIYF. The chain employs TRBV19 and TRBJ1-3, with TRBD1 as a possible D gene (6 bases). The CDR3 has 14 amino acids. Germline V gene data show CDR1 as LNHDA and CDR2 as SQIVND (reference sequence). Trimming took 5 bases from V and 3 from J, leaving 11 bases between them.

This chain joins TRBV2 and TRBJ2-7; 11 bases match TRBD2. This CDR3 is 15 amino acids long. V shed 6 bases and J 7 bases; nucleotides not matched to a gene: 11. Germline values: CDR1 SNHLY, CDR2 FYNNEI. The CDR3 protein is CASRKIAGGPGEQYF. CDR3 sequence (DNA): TGTGCCAGCAGGAAAATAGCGGGAGGGCCGGGGGAGCAGTACTTC.

The chain is built from TRBV11-3 and TRBJ2-3; no clear D gene. CDR3 length: 14 amino acids. V lost 2 bases to trimming and J lost 4 bases, with 10 bases between them. The germline gives CDR1 SGHNT, CDR2 YENEEA. The CDR3 DNA sequence: TGTGCCAGCAGCTTAAATCCCCTTTCAGATACGCAGTATTTT. This encodes CASSLNPLSDTQYF.

The rearrangement links TRBV24-1 to TRBJ2-5; 7 bases fit TRBD1. V lost 4 bases to trimming and J lost 5 bases; unmatched junction nucleotides: 9. The CDR3 length is 15 residues. Germline CDR1 is KGHDR and CDR2 is SFDVKD. Written as DNA, the CDR3 is TGTGCCACCAGTGACCCTACAGGGGCCGGGGAGACCCAGTACTTC. Protein sequence: CATSDPTGAGETQYF.

The chain uses TRBV28 and TRBJ1-4, with 9 bases fitting TRBD1. J gave up 7 bases and V 10 bases, and 7 bases lay outside the gene matches. The CDR3 is 13 residues long. CDR1 and CDR2 (germline): MDHEN, SYDVKM. CDR3: CATTGGLGEKLFF. In nucleotides, the CDR3 is TGTGCCACAACAGGGGGCCTAGGTGAAAAACTGTTTTTT. Full variable domain (missing parts from reference TRBV28 and TRBJ1-4): DVKVTQSSRYLVKRTGEKVFLECVQDMDHENMFWYRQDPGLGLRLIYFSYDVKMKEKGDIPEGYSVSREKKERFSLILESASTNQTSMYLCATTGGLGEKLFFGSGTQLSVL.

This sequence joins TRBV30 and TRBJ1-1; the match to TRBD1 covers 8 bases. The CDR3 consists of 13 residues. V trimming: 0 bases; J trimming: 5 bases; junction bases outside the gene matches: 2. Germline V gene lookup returns CDR1 GTSNPN and CDR2 SVGIG (reference sequence). The CDR3 bases are TGTGCCTGGAGTGTACGGACAGGGACTGAAGCTTTCTTT. It translates to CAWSVRTGTEAFF.